The present T cell receptor (beta chain) was sequenced within a study of Tregs in tolerant kidney transplant recipients. Overall study findings and caveats: Tregs expanded with activated donor B cells seemed most donor-specific.

Clones were read by immunoSEQ multiplex PCR, and TCRdb kept only the in-frame ones, dropping some. The sample has 84,000 or so clones; roughly 93% are singletons. Of note for this clone: Its antigen is unknown.

Mixed chimerism was transient after nonmyeloablative marrow transplants from related graft donors. The sequencing used CD4+ T cells from blood (PBMCs), collected 12 months after the transplant. This receptor was taken from a human patient who received a combined kidney and bone marrow transplant. A subset of T cells may come from the graft donor.

The CDR3 protein is CASSQDLLRGSYGYTF. In DNA, the CDR3 is TGCGCCAGCAGCCAAGATTTGTTACGGGGAAGCTATGGCTACACCTTC. The J gene is TRBJ1-2, the V gene TRBV4-3; no reliable D call. The V gene's germline CDR1 is LGHNA and CDR2 YSLEER. V dropped 0 bases and J dropped 4 bases, with 15 bases sitting between them. This CDR3 has 16 amino acids.